This T cell receptor beta chain originates from a study of CD8 T cells in ankylosing spondylitis. In the case of this clonotype: Its antigen remains unknown.

The germline V gene has CDR1 DFQATT and CDR2 SNEGSKA (reference sequence). This CDR3 is 15 amino acids long. J was trimmed by 5 bases and V by 6 bases; bases with no gene match: 14. Whole-study results and caveats: Earlier reports found some motif variants in synovial fluid and blood in reactive arthritis. Disease-linked clones reportedly concentrated significantly in matched ankylosing spondylitis synovial fluid. What appeared characteristic of ankylosing spondylitis blood was a TCR beta motif of fewer than ten highly homologous variants.

By quantitative 5'-RACE with molecular barcodes, the TCR beta libraries were made. TCRdb passed the 5' RACE reads through MiXCR, listing each CDR3 protein once. The table includes hundreds of thousands of distinct CDR3 sequences, approximately 12% detected once. The receptor was isolated from a male donor with ankylosing spondylitis. The chain combines TRBV20-1 with TRBJ2-7; 9 nucleotides agree with TRBD2. Input material: blood, either unsorted or a sorted T cell fraction (not recorded which). The CDR3 DNA reads TGCAGTGCCCCCGCCGGGGCGGGAGGGTTCCACGAGCAGTACTTC. Translated, it gives CSAPAGAGGFHEQYF.